These 3 T cell receptor beta chains were all obtained from the same sample, sequenced in a study of blood T cell repertoires in COVID-19. This table comes from immunoSEQ multiplex PCR, and its TCRdb copy is limited to in-frame clones, with some not included. The sample shows over 3,000 clones, 70% of them seen only once. Sample: peripheral blood. The origin of the receptors is a man in his 70s with active COVID-19.

Sample share makes this clone large (0.1 to 1%). This sequence joins TRBV4-1 and TRBJ1-5, with D possibly matching TRBD1 (5 bases). The CDR3 length is 15 residues. Germline lookup yields CDR1 MGHRA and CDR2 YSYEKL. The V end was cut by 0 bases, the J end by 6 bases, with 12 bases between. The chain's CDR3 is CASSQDYRLAQPQHF. CDR3 DNA sequence: TGCGCCAGCAGCCAAGATTACAGGCTTGCTCAGCCCCAGCATTTT.

V and J are TRBV7-8 and TRBJ1-1; no definite D call. Looked up from germline, CDR1 is SGHVS and CDR2 is FQNEAQ. V was shortened by 5 bases and J by 1 base, with 8 bases between the two germline ends. The CDR3 has 13 amino acids. CDR3 nucleotides: TGTGCCAGCAGCCTGAACAAGAACACTGAAGCTTTCTTT. Translation: CASSLNKNTEAFF.

The V call is TRBV12-3 or TRBV12-4, the J call TRBJ1-6; D remains ambiguous. V lost 4 bases to trimming and J lost 8 bases, with 9 bases between them. The CDR3 is 13 amino acids. In DNA, the CDR3 is TGTGCCAGCAGTTCCCTTGGAGATTCACCCCTCCACTTT. It codes for CASSSLGDSPLHF.